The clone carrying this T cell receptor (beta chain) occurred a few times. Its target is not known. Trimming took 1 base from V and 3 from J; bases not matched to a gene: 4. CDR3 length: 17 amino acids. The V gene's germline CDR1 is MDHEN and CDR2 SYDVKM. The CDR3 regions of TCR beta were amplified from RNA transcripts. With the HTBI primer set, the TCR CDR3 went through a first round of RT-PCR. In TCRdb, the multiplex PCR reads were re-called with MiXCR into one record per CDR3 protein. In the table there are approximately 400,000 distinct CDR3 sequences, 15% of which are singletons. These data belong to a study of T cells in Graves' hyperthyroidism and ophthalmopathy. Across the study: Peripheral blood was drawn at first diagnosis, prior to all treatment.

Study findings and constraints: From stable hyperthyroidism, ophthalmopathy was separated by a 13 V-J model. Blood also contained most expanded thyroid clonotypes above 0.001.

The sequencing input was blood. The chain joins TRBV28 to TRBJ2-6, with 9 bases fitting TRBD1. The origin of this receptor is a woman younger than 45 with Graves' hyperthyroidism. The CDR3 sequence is CASSLLQGANGANVLTF. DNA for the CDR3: TGTGCCAGCAGTTTATTACAGGGGGCGAATGGGGCCAACGTCCTGACTTTC.